This TCR beta chain is from a study of CD8+ T cells in alopecia areata. Whole-study results and caveats: Tofacitinib significantly reduced both scalp clonality and expanded CD8+ clones among the top 100.

cDNA serving as the sequencing template came from extracted, reverse transcribed RNA. The protocol was immunoSEQ multiplex PCR, while the TCRdb copy is restricted to in-frame clones and leaves out a portion. Among about 220,000 clones listed, more than 45% were seen once. Concerning this clone itself: Its antigen is unidentified.

Treatment: oral pan-JAK inhibitor, 5-10 mg twice daily. As part of sample collection, lesional scalp punch biopsies and peripheral blood were taken from alopecia areata patients. This TCR was sampled from a human donor with alopecia areata. The sample here was CD4+ T cells sorted from blood, taken at week 4, from a patient treated with tofacitinib.

CDR3 amino acids: CASSSPTGSSNQPQHF. The CDR3 region has the DNA TGTGCCAGCAGCTCACCGACAGGGAGTAGCAATCAGCCCCAGCATTTT. This chain joins TRBV7-2 and TRBJ1-5; TRBD1 aligns across 7 bases. The CDR3 covers 16 residues. Germline V gives CDR1 SGHTA, CDR2 FQGNSA. Germline trimming cut 4 bases from V and 0 bases from J; bases unmatched to any gene: 6.